This section outlines one T cell receptor (beta chain) sequence together with its context. Its antigen is unknown. V was pared by 1 base and J by 4 bases, with 10 bases between. The CDR3 loop spans 14 amino acids. Looked up from germline, CDR1 is LGHDT and CDR2 is YNNKEL (reference sequence). The data belong to a study of CD8 T cells in ankylosing spondylitis. Notes on the study in general: Matched ankylosing spondylitis synovial fluid reportedly contained a significantly enriched population of disease-linked clones.

MiXCR, run by TCRdb on the 5' RACE reads, gives a single entry per CDR3 protein. The data contain hundreds of thousands of distinct CDR3 sequences, 8% to 10% of them singletons. This TCR came from a female donor with ankylosing spondylitis or in good health (not recorded which). Sequenced material: blood, either unsorted or a sorted T cell fraction (not recorded which). The J gene is TRBJ1-2, the V gene TRBV3-1; D is unresolved. The CDR3 DNA reads as TGTGCCAGCAGCCAAGTAGTAGGGAGCTATGGCTACACCTTC. It encodes CASSQVVGSYGYTF.